This T cell receptor (beta chain) came from a study of T cells in Graves' hyperthyroidism and ophthalmopathy. Regarding this clonotype: Its antigen is not identified.

The CDR3 runs 15 residues. Trimming took 7 bases from V and 2 from J, leaving 15 bases between them. Germline values: CDR1 KGHDR, CDR2 SFDVKD. Findings and limits, study-wide: Blood also carried most thyroid clonotypes expanded above 0.001.

RNA transcripts were the template for amplifying TCR beta CDR3 regions. The TCR CDR3 was amplified in a first-round RT-PCR using the HTBI primer set. Each CDR3 protein gets one entry after TCRdb re-called the multiplex PCR reads with MiXCR. This table holds about 130,000 distinct CDR3 sequences, over 20% found once. The chain recombines TRBV24-1 with TRBJ2-3; no reliable D call. Source material: blood. The receptor's source is a woman aged 45 to 65 with Graves' hyperthyroidism that later progressed to Graves' ophthalmopathy. The CDR3 DNA sequence: TGTGCCACCAGCACGGGCCGGACCCCCACAGATACGCAGTATTTT. Protein: CATSTGRTPTDTQYF.